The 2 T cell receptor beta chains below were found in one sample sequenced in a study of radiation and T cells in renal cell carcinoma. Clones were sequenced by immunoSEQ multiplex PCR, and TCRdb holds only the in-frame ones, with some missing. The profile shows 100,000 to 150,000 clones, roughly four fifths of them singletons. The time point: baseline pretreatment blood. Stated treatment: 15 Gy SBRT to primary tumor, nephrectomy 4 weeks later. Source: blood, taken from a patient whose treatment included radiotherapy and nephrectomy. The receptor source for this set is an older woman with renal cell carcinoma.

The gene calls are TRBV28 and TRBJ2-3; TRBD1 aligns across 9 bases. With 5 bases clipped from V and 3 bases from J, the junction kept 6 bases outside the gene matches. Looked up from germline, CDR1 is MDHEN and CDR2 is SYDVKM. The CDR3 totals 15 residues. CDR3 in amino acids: CASSLPGQGTDTQYF. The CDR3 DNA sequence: TGTGCCAGCAGTCTCCCGGGACAGGGAACAGATACGCAGTATTTT.

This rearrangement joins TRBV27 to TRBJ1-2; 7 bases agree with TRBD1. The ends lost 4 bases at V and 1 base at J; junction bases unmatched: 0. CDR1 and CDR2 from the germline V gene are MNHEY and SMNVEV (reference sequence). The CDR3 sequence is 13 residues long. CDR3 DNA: TGTGCCAGCAGTTACAGGGGTAACTATGGCTACACCTTC. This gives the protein CASSYRGNYGYTF.